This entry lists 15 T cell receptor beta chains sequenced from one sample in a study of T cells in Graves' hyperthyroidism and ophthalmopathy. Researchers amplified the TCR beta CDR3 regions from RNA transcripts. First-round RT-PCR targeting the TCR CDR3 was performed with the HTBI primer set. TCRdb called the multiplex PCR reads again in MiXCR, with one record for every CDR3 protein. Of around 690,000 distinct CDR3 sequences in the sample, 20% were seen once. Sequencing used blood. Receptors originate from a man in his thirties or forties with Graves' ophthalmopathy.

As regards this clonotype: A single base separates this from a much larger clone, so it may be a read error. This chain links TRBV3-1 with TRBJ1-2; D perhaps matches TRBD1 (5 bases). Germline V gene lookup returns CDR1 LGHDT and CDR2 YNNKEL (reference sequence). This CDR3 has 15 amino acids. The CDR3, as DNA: TGTGTCAGCAGCCAAGCGTTAGGGTTACAGGCCGGCTACACCTTC. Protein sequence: CVSSQALGLQAGYTF.

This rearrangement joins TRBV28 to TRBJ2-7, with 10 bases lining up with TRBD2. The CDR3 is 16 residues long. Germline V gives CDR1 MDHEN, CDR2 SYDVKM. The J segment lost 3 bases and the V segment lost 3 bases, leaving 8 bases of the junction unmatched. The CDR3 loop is CASSFPSGRAIYEQYF. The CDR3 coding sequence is TGTGCCAGCAGTTTCCCCAGCGGGAGGGCAATCTACGAGCAGTACTTC.

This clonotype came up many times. CDR3 amino acids: CASSGNSVTEAFF. The CDR3 DNA is TGTGCCAGCAGCGGGAACAGTGTCACTGAAGCTTTCTTT. The J gene is TRBJ1-1, the V gene TRBV5-5, with unresolved D. V dropped 4 bases and J dropped 4 bases, with 11 bases sitting between them. The CDR3 sequence is 13 residues long. The V gene's germline CDR1 is SGHKS and CDR2 YYEKEE (reference sequence).

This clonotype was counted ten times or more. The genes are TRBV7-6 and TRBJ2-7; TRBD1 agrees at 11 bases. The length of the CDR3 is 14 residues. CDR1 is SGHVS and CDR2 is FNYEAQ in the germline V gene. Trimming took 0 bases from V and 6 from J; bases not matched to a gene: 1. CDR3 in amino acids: CASSLAGQGVEQYF. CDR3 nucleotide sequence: TGTGCCAGCAGCTTAGCGGGACAGGGGGTCGAGCAGTACTTC.

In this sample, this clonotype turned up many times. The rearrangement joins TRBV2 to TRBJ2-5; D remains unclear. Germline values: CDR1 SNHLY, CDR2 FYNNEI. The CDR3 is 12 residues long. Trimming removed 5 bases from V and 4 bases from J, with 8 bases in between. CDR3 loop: CASSRGRETQYF. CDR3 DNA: TGTGCCAGCAGTCGTGGTAGAGAGACCCAGTACTTC. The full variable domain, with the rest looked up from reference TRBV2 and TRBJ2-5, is EPEVTQTPSHQVTQMGQEVILRCVPISNHLYFYWYRQILGQKVEFLVSFYNNEISEKSEIFDDQFSVERPDGSNFTLKIRSTKLEDSAMYFCASSRGRETQYFGPGTRLLVL.

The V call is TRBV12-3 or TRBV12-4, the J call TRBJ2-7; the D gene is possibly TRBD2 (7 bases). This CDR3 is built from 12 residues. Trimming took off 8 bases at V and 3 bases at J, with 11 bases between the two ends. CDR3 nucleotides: TGTGCCAGCGGGGGGGCCGACTACGAGCAGTACTTC. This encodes CASGGADYEQYF.

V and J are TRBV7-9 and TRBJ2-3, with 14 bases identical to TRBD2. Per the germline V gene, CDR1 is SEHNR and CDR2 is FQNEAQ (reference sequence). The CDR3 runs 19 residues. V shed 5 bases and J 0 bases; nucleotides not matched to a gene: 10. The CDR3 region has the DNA TGTGCCAGCAGCCAAGGACTAGCGGGAGGAGCGTTAAGCACAGATACGCAGTATTTT. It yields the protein CASSQGLAGGALSTDTQYF.

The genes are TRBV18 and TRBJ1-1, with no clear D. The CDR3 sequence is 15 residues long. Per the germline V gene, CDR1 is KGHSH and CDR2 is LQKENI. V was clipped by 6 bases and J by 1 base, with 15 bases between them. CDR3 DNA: TGTGCCAGCTCCCAAAAACGGACGGAGAACACTGAAGCTTTCTTT. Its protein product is CASSQKRTENTEAFF.

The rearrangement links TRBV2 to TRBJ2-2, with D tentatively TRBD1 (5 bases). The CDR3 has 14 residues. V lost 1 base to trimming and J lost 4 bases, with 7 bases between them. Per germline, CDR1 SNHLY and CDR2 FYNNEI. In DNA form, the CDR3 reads TGTGCCAGCAGTGAAGAGGGGCCCACCGGGGAGCTGTTTTTT. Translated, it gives CASSEEGPTGELFF.

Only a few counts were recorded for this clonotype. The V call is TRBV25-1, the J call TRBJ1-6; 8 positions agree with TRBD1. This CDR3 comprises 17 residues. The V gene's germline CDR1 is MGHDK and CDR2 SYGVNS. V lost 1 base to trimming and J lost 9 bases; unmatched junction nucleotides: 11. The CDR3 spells CASSESQDRVFGSPLHF. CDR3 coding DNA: TGTGCCAGCAGTGAATCCCAGGACAGGGTATTCGGTTCACCCCTCCACTTT.

CDR3 region: CASSPTRRLRVHEQYF. The CDR3 nucleotides are TGTGCCAGCTCACCAACGCGGAGGCTTAGAGTCCACGAGCAGTACTTC. The chain has TRBV18 and TRBJ2-7, with D perhaps TRBD2 (5 bases). Trimming stripped 2 bases from V and 5 bases from J, with 19 bases between. Germline V gives CDR1 KGHSH, CDR2 LQKENI. This CDR3 is 16 amino acids long.

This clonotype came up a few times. CDR3 protein: CASNYRGQGNTEAFF. CDR3 in DNA: TGTGCCAGTAACTACCGGGGACAGGGGAACACTGAAGCTTTCTTT. The chain combines TRBV19 with TRBJ1-1; 9 bases agree with TRBD1. This CDR3 comprises 15 residues. Germline CDR1 reads LNHDA; CDR2 reads SQIVND (reference sequence). The ends lost 7 bases at V and 1 base at J; junction bases unmatched: 7. Variable domain in full (rest from reference TRBV19 and TRBJ1-1): DGGITQSPKYLFRKEGQNVTLSCEQNLNHDAMYWYRQDPGQGLRLIYYSQIVNDFQKGDIAEGYSVSREKKESFPLTVTSAQKNPTAFYLCASNYRGQGNTEAFFGQGTRLTVV.

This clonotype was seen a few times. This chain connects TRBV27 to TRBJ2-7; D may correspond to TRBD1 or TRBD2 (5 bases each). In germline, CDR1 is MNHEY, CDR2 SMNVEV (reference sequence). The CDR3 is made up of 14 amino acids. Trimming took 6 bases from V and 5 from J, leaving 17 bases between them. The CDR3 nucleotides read TGTGCCAGCAGACGCTGGGGGACCGGGGACGAGCAGTACTTC. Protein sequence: CASRRWGTGDEQYF.

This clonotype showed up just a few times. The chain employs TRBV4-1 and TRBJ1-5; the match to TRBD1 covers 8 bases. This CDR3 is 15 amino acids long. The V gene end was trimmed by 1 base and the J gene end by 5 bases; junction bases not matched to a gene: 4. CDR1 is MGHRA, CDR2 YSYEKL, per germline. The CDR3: CASSQGTGKDQPQHF. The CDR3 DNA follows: TGCGCCAGCAGCCAAGGGACAGGGAAGGATCAGCCCCAGCATTTT.

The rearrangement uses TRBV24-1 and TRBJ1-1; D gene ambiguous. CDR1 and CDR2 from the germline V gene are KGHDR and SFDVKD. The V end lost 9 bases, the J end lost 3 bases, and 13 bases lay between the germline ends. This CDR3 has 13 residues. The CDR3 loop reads CATASGGDTEAFF. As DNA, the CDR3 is TGTGCCACCGCCAGCGGTGGGGACACTGAAGCTTTCTTT.